These T cell receptor beta chains were read from a single sample in a study of regulatory T cells in long-lasting Graves disease. A single record per CDR3 protein comes from TCRdb applying MiXCR to the multiplex PCR reads. The sample consists of 600,000 to 850,000 distinct CDR3 sequences, about 30% of them appearing once. Sequences were derived from peripheral blood mononuclear cells (PBMCs), sampled when the disease was refractory, from a patient treated with antithyroid drugs. The receptor source for this set is a female donor with Graves disease. CDR3s include the opening cysteine and the closing phenylalanine or tryptophan. The order of the fields is clone size, V gene, J gene, D gene, CDR3 protein, CDR3 DNA. A D gene is named only where the DNA matches it firmly. The size field is filled for only some rows; it gives once, few, many or a size class.

clone size: few; V gene: TRBV24-1; J gene: TRBJ1-2; D gene: -; CDR3 protein: CATSDSYGYTF; CDR3 DNA: TGTGCCACCAGTGATTCTTATGGCTACACCTTC
clone size: -; V gene: TRBV19; J gene: TRBJ1-3; D gene: -; CDR3 protein: CASRIGNSGNTIYF; CDR3 DNA: TGTGCCAGTAGGATCGGGAACTCTGGAAACACCATATATTTT
clone size: -; V gene: TRBV6-9; J gene: TRBJ1-1; D gene: -; CDR3 protein: CASSYSTQDSLNTEAFF; CDR3 DNA: TGTGCCAGCAGTTATTCGACCCAGGACAGCTTGAACACTGAAGCTTTCTTT
clone size: many; V gene: TRBV28; J gene: TRBJ1-1; D gene: TRBD1; CDR3 protein: CASRYDYGTGNTEAFF; CDR3 DNA: TGTGCCAGCCGATACGACTACGGGACAGGGAACACTGAAGCTTTCTTT
clone size: -; V gene: TRBV3-1; J gene: TRBJ2-7; D gene: -; CDR3 protein: CASRERDVPYEQYF; CDR3 DNA: TGTGCCAGCAGAGAAAGGGACGTCCCCTACGAGCAGTACTTC
clone size: -; V gene: TRBV19; J gene: TRBJ1-1; D gene: -; CDR3 protein: CASSMSSATEAFF; CDR3 DNA: TGTGCCAGTAGTATGTCCTCGGCCACTGAAGCTTTCTTT
clone size: -; V gene: TRBV28; J gene: TRBJ2-7; D gene: -; CDR3 protein: CASSLPRSGTIYEQYF; CDR3 DNA: TGTGCCAGCAGTTTGCCCCGATCCGGGACAATCTACGAGCAGTACTTC
clone size: -; V gene: TRBV6-1; J gene: TRBJ2-5; D gene: -; CDR3 protein: CASSPDETQYF; CDR3 DNA: TGTGCCAGCAGTCCCGACGAGACCCAGTACTTC
clone size: many; V gene: TRBV7-3; J gene: TRBJ2-7; D gene: TRBD1; CDR3 protein: CASRPPDRTYEQYF; CDR3 DNA: TGTGCCAGCAGGCCCCCGGACAGGACCTACGAGCAGTACTTC
clone size: few; V gene: TRBV6-2/TRBV6-3; J gene: TRBJ2-7; D gene: -; CDR3 protein: CASSGVRAYEQYF; CDR3 DNA: TGTGCCAGCAGTGGCGTAAGGGCTTACGAGCAGTACTTC
clone size: -; V gene: TRBV12-3/TRBV12-4; J gene: TRBJ2-1; D gene: TRBD2; CDR3 protein: CASIFRGQGLAGAVNEQFF; CDR3 DNA: TGTGCCAGCATTTTCAGGGGACAAGGACTAGCGGGAGCAGTCAATGAGCAGTTCTTC
clone size: -; V gene: TRBV5-5; J gene: TRBJ1-1; D gene: -; CDR3 protein: CASRELLNQNTEAFF; CDR3 DNA: TGTGCCAGCAGAGAACTGCTAAACCAGAACACTGAAGCTTTCTTT
clone size: few; V gene: TRBV12-3/TRBV12-4; J gene: TRBJ2-2; D gene: -; CDR3 protein: CASSRGGRANTGELFF; CDR3 DNA: TGTGCCAGCAGTCGAGGGGGGCGGGCCAACACCGGGGAGCTGTTTTTT
clone size: many; V gene: TRBV6-1; J gene: TRBJ1-5; D gene: -; CDR3 protein: CASSVTSNQPQHF; CDR3 DNA: TGTGCCAGCAGTGTGACGAGCAATCAGCCCCAGCATTTT
clone size: -; V gene: TRBV12-3/TRBV12-4; J gene: TRBJ2-3; D gene: -; CDR3 protein: CASSQDKPADTQYF; CDR3 DNA: TGTGCCAGCAGTCAGGACAAACCGGCAGATACGCAGTATTTT
clone size: -; V gene: TRBV20-1; J gene: TRBJ1-6; D gene: -; CDR3 protein: CSAPTSGRHNSPLHF; CDR3 DNA: TGCAGTGCTCCTACCTCGGGACGGCATAATTCACCCCTCCACTTT
clone size: -; V gene: TRBV12-3/TRBV12-4; J gene: TRBJ1-4; D gene: -; CDR3 protein: CASRNDRGARSNEKLFF; CDR3 DNA: TGTGCCAGCAGGAACGACAGAGGGGCCCGTTCTAATGAAAAACTGTTTTTT
clone size: many; V gene: TRBV20-1; J gene: TRBJ1-1; D gene: -; CDR3 protein: CSVNRDLNTEAFF; CDR3 DNA: TGCAGTGTTAACAGGGACCTGAACACTGAAGCTTTCTTT
clone size: -; V gene: TRBV20-1; J gene: TRBJ1-5; D gene: -; CDR3 protein: CSARATRGGQPQHF; CDR3 DNA: TGCAGTGCTAGGGCCACCAGGGGCGGCCAGCCCCAGCATTTT
clone size: few; V gene: TRBV3-1; J gene: TRBJ2-5; D gene: -; CDR3 protein: CASSPSSSGGETQYF; CDR3 DNA: TGTGCCAGCAGCCCCTCATCCTCCGGCGGGGAGACCCAGTACTTC
clone size: few; V gene: TRBV18; J gene: TRBJ1-2; D gene: -; CDR3 protein: CASSPEGTYGYTF; CDR3 DNA: TGTGCCAGCTCACCAGAAGGGACCTATGGCTACACCTTC
clone size: many; V gene: TRBV6-5; J gene: TRBJ2-7; D gene: -; CDR3 protein: CASSYSRQGSYEQYF; CDR3 DNA: TGTGCCAGCAGTTACTCTCGGCAGGGTTCCTACGAGCAGTACTTC
clone size: -; V gene: TRBV20-1; J gene: TRBJ2-2; D gene: -; CDR3 protein: CSAEVRNTGELFF; CDR3 DNA: TGCAGTGCGGAAGTTAGGAACACCGGGGAGCTGTTTTTT
clone size: few; V gene: TRBV7-2; J gene: TRBJ1-1; D gene: -; CDR3 protein: CASSLEVSTNTEAFF; CDR3 DNA: TGTGCCAGCAGCTTAGAAGTTTCAACGAACACTGAAGCTTTCTTT
clone size: -; V gene: TRBV30; J gene: TRBJ1-2; D gene: -; CDR3 protein: CAWSGGPGYGYTF; CDR3 DNA: TGTGCCTGGAGTGGAGGGCCGGGCTATGGCTACACCTTC
clone size: few; V gene: TRBV6-5; J gene: TRBJ2-7; D gene: -; CDR3 protein: CASSYPLARFSYEQYF; CDR3 DNA: TGTGCCAGCAGTTACCCCCTAGCGCGATTCTCCTACGAGCAGTACTTC
clone size: few; V gene: TRBV20-1; J gene: TRBJ1-3; D gene: TRBD1; CDR3 protein: CSARSNGQGDGNTIYF; CDR3 DNA: TGCAGTGCTAGGTCTAACGGACAGGGTGATGGAAACACCATATATTTT
clone size: few; V gene: TRBV20-1; J gene: TRBJ1-2; D gene: TRBD1; CDR3 protein: CSAQSPGQGGYGYTF; CDR3 DNA: TGCAGTGCGCAATCACCGGGACAGGGGGGTTATGGCTACACCTTC
clone size: -; V gene: TRBV20-1; J gene: TRBJ2-2; D gene: -; CDR3 protein: CSARDPWARGDPTGELFF; CDR3 DNA: TGCAGTGCTAGAGATCCATGGGCCAGGGGCGATCCCACCGGGGAGCTGTTTTTT
clone size: many; V gene: TRBV2; J gene: TRBJ2-7; D gene: -; CDR3 protein: CASLTTGPYEQYF; CDR3 DNA: TGTGCCAGCCTGACGACAGGACCCTACGAGCAGTACTTC
clone size: -; V gene: TRBV20-1; J gene: TRBJ1-6; D gene: -; CDR3 protein: CSASAWEGHSPLHF; CDR3 DNA: TGCAGTGCTAGTGCTTGGGAAGGGCACTCACCCCTCCACTTT
clone size: -; V gene: TRBV7-9; J gene: TRBJ1-6; D gene: -; CDR3 protein: CASSNRRGADNSPLHF; CDR3 DNA: TGTGCCAGCAGCAACAGAAGGGGGGCTGATAATTCACCCCTCCACTTT
clone size: -; V gene: TRBV19; J gene: TRBJ2-7; D gene: TRBD1; CDR3 protein: CASSISRGKNEQYF; CDR3 DNA: TGTGCCAGTAGTATTTCCAGGGGGAAGAACGAGCAGTACTTC
clone size: -; V gene: TRBV28; J gene: TRBJ1-3; D gene: -; CDR3 protein: CASIQRGVVSGNTIYF; CDR3 DNA: TGTGCCAGCATCCAAAGGGGGGTCGTCTCTGGAAACACCATATATTTT
clone size: -; V gene: TRBV25-1; J gene: TRBJ1-2; D gene: -; CDR3 protein: CASSEFRGAIGGYTF; CDR3 DNA: TGTGCCAGCAGTGAATTCCGGGGGGCTATCGGTGGCTACACCTTC
clone size: few; V gene: TRBV6-1; J gene: TRBJ1-6; D gene: -; CDR3 protein: CASSASSYNSPLHF; CDR3 DNA: TGTGCCAGCAGTGCGAGCTCCTATAATTCACCCCTCCACTTT
clone size: many; V gene: TRBV6-1; J gene: TRBJ1-1; D gene: -; CDR3 protein: CASSDLFPRQLNTEAFF; CDR3 DNA: TGTGCCAGCAGCGATTTGTTTCCGCGGCAGTTGAACACTGAAGCTTTCTTT
clone size: few; V gene: TRBV18; J gene: TRBJ1-1; D gene: -; CDR3 protein: CASSPTTGRMNTEAFF; CDR3 DNA: TGTGCCAGCTCACCAACGACAGGAAGAATGAACACTGAAGCTTTCTTT
clone size: -; V gene: TRBV7-2; J gene: TRBJ2-5; D gene: TRBD2; CDR3 protein: CASSLHLPSGMSGETQYF; CDR3 DNA: TGTGCCAGCAGCCTACACCTTCCTAGCGGGATGAGTGGGGAGACCCAGTACTTC